This TCR beta chain appears in the sequencing data of a study of T cell repertoires in MIS-A myocarditis. Sequencing used immunoSEQ multiplex PCR; TCRdb keeps in-frame clones, though not all of them. The sample carries 10,000 to 13,000 clones, 83% recorded once. The V and J ends lost 7 bases and 2 bases, in that order; junction bases with no gene match: 7. CDR3 length equals 14 residues. Germline CDR1 KGHDR, CDR2 SFDVKD. This sequence was found in a man younger than 35 with fulminant myocarditis from multisystem inflammatory syndrome in adults (MIS-A) after COVID-19. The chain has TRBV24-1 and TRBJ2-7, with TRBD1 matching over 7 bases. The sequencing input was right ventricle heart tissue obtained at autopsy. CDR3 in amino acids: CATSRTGATYEQYF. The CDR3 DNA sequence: TGTGCCACCAGCCGAACAGGGGCGACCTACGAGCAGTACTTC.